A selection of T cell receptor beta chains follows, all from one sample in a study of blood T cells in healthy people across ages. Using its own MiXCR run on the 5' RACE reads, TCRdb lists one record per CDR3 protein. The table shows 1.8 million or so distinct CDR3 sequences, with about 39% occurring only once. The specimen was blood. The receptors stem from a human donor in good health. Both conserved end residues are part of each CDR3. A D gene is named only where the DNA matches it firmly. The size field is filled for only some rows; it gives once, few, many or a size class.

d_call j_call clone_size v_call cdr3_nt cdr3_aa
TRBD1 TRBJ1-4 few TRBV5-1 TGTGCCAGCAGTGGCGGACAGGGGAATGAAAAACTGTTTTTT CASSGGQGNEKLFF
. TRBJ1-5 . TRBV28 TGTGCCAGCAGTTTGATCGGGGGGGTCCCAAAGGGCAATCAGCCCCAGCATTTT CASSLIGGVPKGNQPQHF
. TRBJ2-1 few TRBV5-1 TGCGCCAGCAGCACCCTACAGTACAATGAGCAGTTCTTC CASSTLQYNEQFF
TRBD2 TRBJ2-3 . TRBV5-1 TGCGCCAGCAGCTTGGAAGTAGCGGGTATCACAGATACGCAGTATTTT CASSLEVAGITDTQYF
. TRBJ1-6 . TRBV7-9 TGTGCCAGCAGCTACGACAGTAATTCACCCCTCCACTTT CASSYDSNSPLHF
TRBD1 TRBJ1-2 . TRBV4-3 TGCGCCAGCGAAGCAGGCCTTGGGACAGGGAATGGCTGCACCTTC CASEAGLGTGNGCTF
TRBD1 TRBJ2-7 . TRBV7-9 TGTGCCAGCAGTTTTAGCGGACAGGGGGCCAACGAGCAGTACTTC CASSFSGQGANEQYF
TRBD2 TRBJ2-5 . TRBV2 TGTGCCAGCAGTGATATAGCGGGGGGGCCGGAGAAAGAGACCCAGTACTTC CASSDIAGGPEKETQYF
. TRBJ2-1 few TRBV12-3/TRBV12-4 TGTGCCAGCAGTTTATACGCAGGGCGGATCTACAATGAGCAGTTCTTC CASSLYAGRIYNEQFF
. TRBJ1-1 . TRBV3-1 TGTGCCAGCAGCCAAGATGGATCGGCGAACACTGAAGCTTTCTTT CASSQDGSANTEAFF
TRBD1 TRBJ1-2 few TRBV7-9 TGTGCCAGCAGCTTTTCCGGGACAGGGGGCGAGGGCTACACCTTC CASSFSGTGGEGYTF
TRBD1 TRBJ2-7 few TRBV7-2 TGTGCCAGCAGCACGATTCGGACAGGGGCGGGGATCGAGCAGTACTTC CASSTIRTGAGIEQYF
TRBD2 TRBJ2-1 few TRBV10-3 TGTGCCATCGGGACTAGCGGGGTAAATGAGCAGTTCTTC CAIGTSGVNEQFF
. TRBJ1-3 . TRBV12-3/TRBV12-4 TGTGCCAGCACCGGGGCCGGGAGCTCTGGAAACACCATATATTTT CASTGAGSSGNTIYF
. TRBJ1-1 . TRBV5-1 TGCGCCAGCGGGTTACACTATAACACTGAAGCTTTCTTT CASGLHYNTEAFF
. TRBJ2-3 . TRBV7-2 TGTGCCAGCAGTTCGACACGGGATACGCAGTATTTT CASSSTRDTQYF
. TRBJ1-2 . TRBV4-1 TGCGCCAGCAGCCAATTGGTGGAATCGAACTATGGCTACACCTTC CASSQLVESNYGYTF
. TRBJ1-4 few TRBV29-1 TGCAGCGTTGAAGATCCCCAGGGCCCTCGCGAAAAACTGTTTTTT CSVEDPQGPREKLFF
. TRBJ1-5 few TRBV12-5 TGTGCTAGTGGCCAGGAGGGACCGATGGGGCAGCCCCAGCATTTT CASGQEGPMGQPQHF
. TRBJ2-5 few TRBV6-2/TRBV6-3 TGTGCCAGCAGTCGTCGCCTCCAAGAGACCCAGTACTTC CASSRRLQETQYF
. TRBJ1-1 once TRBV28 TGTGCCAGCACCTGCCGCCGAGGATTGAACACTGAAGCTTTCTTT CASTCRRGLNTEAFF
. TRBJ2-7 . TRBV6-2/TRBV6-3 TGTGCCAGCACCCAAGGGTACCCGGCAACCTACGAGCAGTACTTC CASTQGYPATYEQYF
. TRBJ2-1 few TRBV7-3 TGTGCCAGCAGCCCGGAGGGGGGGCCCCTACCATACAATGAGCAGTTCTTC CASSPEGGPLPYNEQFF
TRBD1 TRBJ2-7 many TRBV7-2 TGTGCCAGCAGCTTACCGGGACAGGGGGCTGGGGAGCAGTACTTC CASSLPGQGAGEQYF
TRBD1 TRBJ2-1 . TRBV6-1 TGTGCCAGCACCCGACAGGGGGCCCCCACCGGCCTCTATGAGCAGTTCTTC CASTRQGAPTGLYEQFF
. TRBJ1-2 . TRBV5-1 TGCGCCAGCAGTTTGGAGTCAGTTATGGGTGGCTACACCTTC CASSLESVMGGYTF
. TRBJ1-2 . TRBV5-5 TGTGCCAGCAGCTTTTCGGCCCCCACTAACTATGGCTACACCTTC CASSFSAPTNYGYTF
. TRBJ1-2 few TRBV20-1 TGCAGCGTCTCGGGACAAACCTATGGCTACACCTTC CSVSGQTYGYTF
. TRBJ1-5 few TRBV27 TGTGTATCACGCGCTTACGCCGGGGTTCCTAATCAGCCCCAGCATTTT CVSRAYAGVPNQPQHF
. TRBJ2-7 . TRBV15 TGTGCCACCAGCACCAGGGGCGGAGAGAGCTCCTACGAGCAGTACTTC CATSTRGGESSYEQYF
TRBD2 TRBJ2-3 . TRBV20-1 TGCAGTGCGCCGACTAGCGGGGCGTCAGATACGCAGTATTTT CSAPTSGASDTQYF
TRBD2 TRBJ2-5 . TRBV7-2 TGTGCCAGCAGCATTACTAGCGGGGGGGGGCAAGAGACCCAGTACTTC CASSITSGGGQETQYF
. TRBJ1-5 few TRBV2 TGTGCCAGCAATTTGGGGAGAAAGCCCCAGCATTTT CASNLGRKPQHF
. TRBJ1-4 . TRBV29-1 TGCAGCGTCCTCGATGAAAAACTGTTTTTT CSVLDEKLFF
TRBD1 TRBJ1-2 once TRBV10-3 TGTGCCATCAGTGTGTCGGGGGGACAGAACTATGGCTACACCTTC CAISVSGGQNYGYTF
. TRBJ2-7 few TRBV3-1 TGTGCCAGCAGCCAACTTGTCGGGGAGCAGTACTTC CASSQLVGEQYF
. TRBJ1-2 . TRBV27 TGTGCCAGCAGTCCCGGGCCCCCCGGAGGCTACACCTTC CASSPGPPGGYTF
. TRBJ1-1 . TRBV15 TGTGCCACCAGCAGAGTATTCACTGAAGCTTTCTTT CATSRVFTEAFF
TRBD1 TRBJ1-1 . TRBV2 TGTGCCAGCAGATACGACAGGGCCCCCAACACTGAAGCTTTCTTT CASRYDRAPNTEAFF
. TRBJ2-7 . TRBV6-2/TRBV6-3 TGTGCCAGCAGTTACTCTATGGTGGGAAAAGATAACTACGAGCAGTACTTC CASSYSMVGKDNYEQYF
. TRBJ1-2 few TRBV5-1 TGCGCCAGCAGCTTTGAAGGGAATGGCTATGGCTACACCTTC CASSFEGNGYGYTF
. TRBJ1-2 few TRBV6-2/TRBV6-3 TGTGCCAGCACTCCAACGACAGCTTCCCTCTATGGCTACACCTTC CASTPTTASLYGYTF
TRBD2 TRBJ2-5 . TRBV6-2/TRBV6-3 TGTGCCAGCAGTTACTCGGTGGCTAGCGGGGGCTCGAGGGAGACCCAGTACTTC CASSYSVASGGSRETQYF
. TRBJ2-1 many TRBV29-1 TGCAGCGTAGCGTATAATGAGCAGTTCTTC CSVAYNEQFF
. TRBJ1-1 . TRBV3-1 TGTGCCAGCAGCCGCGACCCCGGAGGTATTGAAGCTTTCTTT CASSRDPGGIEAFF
. TRBJ2-5 . TRBV6-6 TGTGCCGGCAGGATAGTATCCCCGAAAGAGACCCAGTACTTC CAGRIVSPKETQYF
. TRBJ2-5 few TRBV20-1 TGCAGTGCTAGTGAAGACTTTGTAGGGGGAGAGACCCAGTACTTC CSASEDFVGGETQYF
. TRBJ2-7 . TRBV7-2 TGTGCCAGCAGCCCCCTCGGACCAGCGGAATACGAGCAGTACTTC CASSPLGPAEYEQYF
. TRBJ2-3 . TRBV7-2 TGTGCCAGCAGCTTAGCTGGAGGGCCGAGCACAGATACGCAGTATTTT CASSLAGGPSTDTQYF
. TRBJ1-2 . TRBV7-3 TGTGCCAGCAGCTTAATGGGCGAGGGCTACACCTTC CASSLMGEGYTF
. TRBJ1-5 . TRBV27 TGTGCCAGCAGCATAACGGGGGCGTTAGGCAATCAGCCCCAGCATTTT CASSITGALGNQPQHF